This T cell receptor (beta chain) was identified during a study of shared clonotypes between healthy human individuals. Study overall: A couple of women and three men aged 18 to 49 made up the donors.

The sample holds one count of this clone. It was on ten immunoSEQ deep assay plates that unsorted PBMC DNA was sequenced. Measured with immunoSEQ multiplex PCR; TCRdb has only the in-frame clones, and not every one. The data show a few hundred thousand clones, around 80% seen once. V shed 2 bases and J shed 3 bases, with 10 bases lying between them. The CDR3 length is 13 residues. The germline gives CDR1 SQVTM, CDR2 ANQGSEA. The sequence was obtained from a middle-aged woman in good health. Some clones in this sample may be carry-over from other donors' samples. Sequenced input: PBMCs. The chain employs TRBV29-1 and TRBJ1-2; a possible D gene is TRBD1 (6 bases). The CDR3 DNA follows: TGCAGCGTTGAAATTCCAGGGGACTATGGCTACACCTTC. Amino acid sequence: CSVEIPGDYGYTF.